This is a list of T cell receptor beta chains from one sample in a study of spatial heterogeneity in lung cancer. TCRdb used MiXCR to reprocess the 5' RACE reads, holding one entry per CDR3 protein. The profile shows 13,000 or so distinct CDR3 sequences, approximately 3.5% of them singletons. This material consisted of PBMCs, taken at surgery. The receptors come from a male donor with early-stage non-small cell lung cancer. Both conserved end residues are part of each CDR3. A D gene is named only where the DNA matches it firmly. Sizes are listed as once, few, many or a size class.

clone_size: many; d_call: NA; j_call: TRBJ1-2; v_call: TRBV7-2; cdr3_aa: CASSWAGTLNYGYTF; cdr3_nt: TGTGCCAGCAGCTGGGCCGGGACACTAAACTATGGCTACACCTTC
clone_size: many; d_call: TRBD1; j_call: TRBJ2-3; v_call: TRBV5-8; cdr3_aa: CASRRTGADTQYF; cdr3_nt: TGTGCCAGCAGACGGACAGGGGCAGATACGCAGTATTTT
clone_size: many; d_call: NA; j_call: TRBJ1-1; v_call: TRBV7-3; cdr3_aa: CASSSDNLNTEAFF; cdr3_nt: TGTGCCAGCAGCTCCGACAACTTGAACACTGAAGCTTTCTTT
clone_size: once; d_call: NA; j_call: TRBJ2-3; v_call: TRBV28; cdr3_aa: CVSTETGGASTDTQYF; cdr3_nt: TGTGTCAGCACCGAAACGGGGGGCGCTAGCACAGATACGCAGTATTTT
clone_size: many; d_call: TRBD1; j_call: TRBJ2-1; v_call: TRBV11-3; cdr3_aa: CASSLGGQGYNEQFF; cdr3_nt: TGTGCCAGCAGCTTAGGGGGACAGGGTTACAATGAGCAGTTCTTC
clone_size: many; d_call: NA; j_call: TRBJ2-4; v_call: TRBV9; cdr3_aa: CASSVGRSKNIQYF; cdr3_nt: TGTGCCAGCAGCGTAGGTCGGTCCAAAAACATTCAGTACTTC
clone_size: few; d_call: TRBD1; j_call: TRBJ2-5; v_call: TRBV18; cdr3_aa: CASSPPGQGETQYF; cdr3_nt: TGTGCCAGCTCACCACCGGGACAGGGGGAGACCCAGTACTTC
clone_size: many; d_call: TRBD1; j_call: TRBJ1-2; v_call: TRBV5-1; cdr3_aa: CASGPDRPGVGYTF; cdr3_nt: TGCGCCAGCGGACCGGACAGGCCCGGCGTGGGCTACACCTTC
clone_size: many; d_call: NA; j_call: TRBJ2-7; v_call: TRBV28; cdr3_aa: CASSLEGRAHEQYF; cdr3_nt: TGTGCCAGCAGTTTAGAGGGCAGGGCCCACGAGCAGTACTTC
clone_size: many; d_call: NA; j_call: TRBJ2-7; v_call: TRBV20-1; cdr3_aa: CSADSPGGEQYF; cdr3_nt: TGCAGTGCCGACTCTCCCGGGGGCGAGCAGTACTTC